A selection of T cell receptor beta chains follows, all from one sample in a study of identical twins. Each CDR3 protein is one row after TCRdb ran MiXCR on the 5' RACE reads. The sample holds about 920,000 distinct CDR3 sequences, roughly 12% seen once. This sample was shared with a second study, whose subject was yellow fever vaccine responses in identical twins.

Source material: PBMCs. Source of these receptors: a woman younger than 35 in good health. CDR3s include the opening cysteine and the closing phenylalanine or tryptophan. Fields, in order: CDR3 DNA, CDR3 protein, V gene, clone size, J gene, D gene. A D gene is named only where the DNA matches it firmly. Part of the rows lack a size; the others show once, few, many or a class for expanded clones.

TGCAGTGCTAGGTCCTTGAACACTGAAGCTTTCTTT,CSARSLNTEAFF,TRBV20-1,few,TRBJ1-1,-
TGTGCCAGCTCACCCCAGGGATTCCAAGAGACCCAGTACTTC,CASSPQGFQETQYF,TRBV18,few,TRBJ2-5,-
TGCGCCAGCAGCTTGCCATACGATCTTGGGGCCCCCTCCTACGAGCAGTACTTC,CASSLPYDLGAPSYEQYF,TRBV5-1,many,TRBJ2-7,-
TGTGCCAGCTTCGATCCTCAAGAGACCCAGTACTTC,CASFDPQETQYF,TRBV28,few,TRBJ2-5,-
TGCAGTGCTAGAGAGCCCGGTCAATTCCACAATGAGCAGTTCTTC,CSAREPGQFHNEQFF,TRBV20-1,-,TRBJ2-1,-
TGCAGTGCTAAAACCGGGACAGGGAATAATTCACCCCTCCACTTT,CSAKTGTGNNSPLHF,TRBV20-1,many,TRBJ1-6,TRBD1
TGTGCCAGCAGTGATGAGGGACCCTATAGCAATCAGCCCCAGCATTTT,CASSDEGPYSNQPQHF,TRBV2,-,TRBJ1-5,-
TGTGCCAGTAGTATCGGGGTGTGGCAGCCCCAGCATTTT,CASSIGVWQPQHF,TRBV19,few,TRBJ1-5,-
TGCGCCAGCAGCCAAAACAGGGTGAACACTGAAGCTTTCTTT,CASSQNRVNTEAFF,TRBV4-1,many,TRBJ1-1,-
TGTGCCAGCAGCTATACTGGCCACCTCTACAATGAGCAGTTCTTC,CASSYTGHLYNEQFF,TRBV5-6,-,TRBJ2-1,-
TGTGCCAGCAGACCCTCCGGGACTCGCACTGAAGCTTTCTTT,CASRPSGTRTEAFF,TRBV6-6,many,TRBJ1-1,-
TGCAGTGCTAGTTTGGGCGGGAAGGAACAGTTCTTC,CSASLGGKEQFF,TRBV20-1,-,TRBJ2-1,-
TGCGCCAGCAGCCCCGGGGAGGGACAGGGGGCGCAGGAGACCCAGTACTTC,CASSPGEGQGAQETQYF,TRBV5-1,-,TRBJ2-5,TRBD1
TGTGCCAGCAGCAGCACAGGGGGCCGAGTTGGCTACACCTTC,CASSSTGGRVGYTF,TRBV6-1,few,TRBJ1-2,TRBD1
TGTGCCACCAGTGATTTGGGCGAAAACTCCTACAATGAGCAGTTCTTC,CATSDLGENSYNEQFF,TRBV24-1,few,TRBJ2-1,-
TGTGCCAGCTCACCACTTCCGGGACGATCTAATGAAAAACTGTTTTTT,CASSPLPGRSNEKLFF,TRBV18,few,TRBJ1-4,-
TGTGCCAGTAGTAAACACTCAACTAGCGGGAGTTACAATGAGCAGTTCTTC,CASSKHSTSGSYNEQFF,TRBV19,few,TRBJ2-1,TRBD2
TGTGCCAGCGTTAAGGCCGGCGGGGAGGGGCAGTTCTTC,CASVKAGGEGQFF,TRBV7-9,few,TRBJ2-1,TRBD2